The clone carrying this T cell receptor beta chain was observed a single time. Its target is not known. The data originate from a study of cytomegalovirus exposure and HLA in healthy donors. For the study at large: Out of 398 genotyped donors, less than 85% belonged to the Caucasian-associated ancestry cluster. Study-wide results and caveats: Most TCR sequences showed up rarely, but some public TCRs showed up in many donors. According to a later analysis, donors in an Asian-associated ancestry cluster reportedly had fewer N-insertions than the roughly 640-donor mean.

Those who donated were healthy bone marrow donors. PCR primers comprised 60 Vbeta and 13 Jbeta primers. Method: immunoSEQ multiplex PCR; TCRdb's copy keeps in-frame clones and lacks some. This sample carries roughly 190,000 clones, more than 75% of them seen once, and the ten largest clones take over 2%. CDR3 length: 17 residues. The germline V gene encodes CDR1 SGHVS and CDR2 FQNEAQ. Trimming cost V 5 bases and J 0 bases, with 19 bases left between them. The J gene is TRBJ1-2, the V gene TRBV7-8; D unresolved. The receptor comes from a woman aged 45-65 years in good health and CMV-seropositive. Sequencing was carried out using PBMCs. The CDR3 DNA is TGTGCCAGCAGCCGTAGCCGAGGGCTGGGAGCTAACTATGGCTACACCTTC. Its translation: CASSRSRGLGANYGYTF.